A single sample is the source of the 15 T cell receptor beta chains below, sequenced in a study of blood T cell repertoires in COVID-19. Repertoires were generated with immunoSEQ multiplex PCR, while TCRdb's copy carries only in-frame clones and drops some. This sample has a few hundred thousand clones, with about 90% found just once. The sample taken for sequencing was peripheral blood. The receptors come from a woman between 50 and 59 years old with acute or convalescent COVID-19.

The rearrangement links TRBV5-4 to TRBJ1-1, with TRBD1 matching over 7 bases. Germline V gene sequence: CDR1 SGHNT, CDR2 YYREEE (reference sequence). With 4 bases clipped from V and 5 bases from J, the junction kept 8 bases outside the gene matches. The CDR3 sequence is 14 residues long. The CDR3 DNA sequence: TGTGCCAGCAGCACCAAGACAGGGTTAACTGAAGCTTTCTTT. It yields the protein CASSTKTGLTEAFF. The variable domain in full, with the rest retrieved from reference TRBV5-4 and TRBJ1-1, is ETGVTQSPTHLIKTRGQQVTLRCSSQSGHNTVSWYQQALGQGPQFIFQYYREEENGRGNFPPRFSGLQFPNYSSELNVNALELDDSALYLCASSTKTGLTEAFFGQGTRLTVV.

This chain links TRBV7-8 with TRBJ2-5, with 9 positions matching TRBD1. The CDR3 contains 16 residues. V shed 2 bases and J 5 bases; nucleotides not matched to a gene: 9. Germline CDR1 is SGHVS and CDR2 is FQNEAQ. DNA for the CDR3: TGTGCCAGCAGCTTAAGGGACAGGGAAGGATGGGAGACCCAGTACTTC. It codes for CASSLRDREGWETQYF.

The V gene is TRBV28, the J gene TRBJ1-2; 9 nucleotides agree with TRBD1. Per germline, CDR1 MDHEN and CDR2 SYDVKM. After removal of 6 bases from V and 8 bases from J, the junction contained 10 bases not matched to a gene. This CDR3 is 14 amino acids long. This chain's CDR3 is CASSRSDRGYGYTF. CDR3 nucleotides: TGTGCCAGCAGCAGAAGCGACAGGGGGTACGGCTACACCTTC.

The chain joins TRBV7-2 to TRBJ1-1, with D maybe TRBD1 (5 bases). Germline lookup yields CDR1 SGHTA and CDR2 FQGNSA. CDR3 length equals 18 residues. The V gene lost 3 bases and the J gene lost 0 bases, with 20 bases spanning the gap. This chain's CDR3 is CASSLRATVGIMNTEAFF. The CDR3 region has the DNA TGTGCCAGCAGCTTGAGAGCGACAGTCGGCATCATGAACACTGAAGCTTTCTTT.

The genes are TRBV4-1 and TRBJ2-7; TRBD2 might be the D (5 bases). Germline CDR1 reads MGHRA; CDR2 reads YSYEKL. With 2 bases removed from V and 1 base from J, the gap between germline ends came to 21 bases. The CDR3 runs 18 residues. The CDR3 loop is CASSQRPSGSGGSYEQYF. The CDR3 nucleotides are TGCGCCAGCAGCCAACGTCCAAGTGGGAGCGGAGGATCCTACGAGCAGTACTTC.

The gene calls are TRBV18 and TRBJ2-3, with TRBD2 matching 8 bases. J was trimmed by 3 bases and V by 3 bases; bases with no gene match: 2. The germline V gene has CDR1 KGHSH and CDR2 LQKENI. The CDR3 is 14 residues long. For the CDR3, the DNA is TGTGCCAGCTCACCTAGCGGGACAACAGATACGCAGTATTTT. It specifies CASSPSGTTDTQYF.

V gene TRBV4-3 combines with J gene TRBJ1-1, with 8 bases fitting TRBD1. Germline lookup yields CDR1 LGHNA and CDR2 YSLEER. J gave up 0 bases and V 5 bases, and 5 bases lay outside the gene matches. CDR3 length: 15 amino acids. Here the CDR3 reads CASSFWTGLNTEAFF. The CDR3 region has the DNA TGCGCCAGCAGCTTTTGGACAGGGTTGAACACTGAAGCTTTCTTT.

The V call is TRBV7-2, the J call TRBJ2-2; possibly TRBD2 for D (6 bases). The germline V gene encodes CDR1 SGHTA and CDR2 FQGNSA. Trimming left V 5 bases short and J 1 base short, with 14 bases between. CDR3 size: 16 residues. CDR3 DNA: TGTGCCAGCAGCCCCGTGGGGGGACTGAACACCGGGGAGCTGTTTTTT. Its protein is CASSPVGGLNTGELFF.

The chain couples TRBV5-1 to TRBJ2-1, with TRBD2 matching 11 bases. The CDR3 is 17 residues long. The V gene's germline CDR1 is SGHRS and CDR2 YFSETQ. Trimming removed 4 bases from V and 9 bases from J; junction bases left unmatched: 15. The DNA of the CDR3 is TGCGCCAGCAGCCTAAAACCGGGACTAGCGGAGCCCGGTGAGCAGTTCTTC. It codes for CASSLKPGLAEPGEQFF.

V is TRBV19 and J is TRBJ2-1; 7 nucleotides match TRBD2. Germline trimming cut 5 bases from V and 1 base from J; bases unmatched to any gene: 5. The germline gives CDR1 LNHDA, CDR2 SQIVND (reference sequence). The CDR3 spans 15 residues. The DNA of the CDR3 is TGTGCCAGTAGTCCCGAGCGGGAATCCTACAATGAGCAGTTCTTC. This translates into CASSPERESYNEQFF.

The rearrangement links TRBV4-3 to TRBJ1-2; 8 bases agree with TRBD1. In germline, CDR1 is LGHNA, CDR2 YSLEER. The junction had 4 bases not matched to a gene; V was cut back by 3 bases and J by 4 bases. The CDR3 totals 14 residues. In nucleotides, the CDR3 is TGCGCCAGCAGCCAGGACAGGGAGGCCTATGGCTACACCTTC. Its protein is CASSQDREAYGYTF.

V and J are TRBV7-9 and TRBJ2-7, with D maybe TRBD2 (6 bases). CDR3 length: 14 amino acids. With 1 base removed from V and 2 bases from J, the gap between germline ends came to 9 bases. Germline V gene lookup returns CDR1 SEHNR and CDR2 FQNEAQ (reference sequence). Here the CDR3 DNA reads TGTGCCAGCAGCTTAGGACTAGGAGCCTACGAGCAGTACTTC. Amino acid sequence: CASSLGLGAYEQYF.

This clone was detected only a few times. V usage is TRBV19 and J usage is TRBJ2-7; TRBD1 matches at 7 bases. Germline V CDR1 and CDR2: LNHDA, SQIVND (reference sequence). The CDR3 sequence is 15 residues long. Trimming took 3 bases from V and 2 from J; bases not matched to a gene: 7. The DNA of the CDR3 is TGTGCCAGTAGTATGAACAGGGGACCCACCTACGAGCAGTACTTC. Translated: CASSMNRGPTYEQYF.

The gene calls are TRBV5-4 and TRBJ2-2, with TRBD2 matching 13 bases. V shed 4 bases, J shed 5 bases, and the junction held 5 bases outside the gene matches. Germline lookup yields CDR1 SGHNT and CDR2 YYREEE (reference sequence). The CDR3 is 16 residues long. The CDR3 DNA reads as TGTGCCAGCAGCAAAACTAGCGGGAGGGGTACCGGGGAGCTGTTTTTT. Protein sequence: CASSKTSGRGTGELFF.

This clone was seen a few times. V is TRBV5-3 and J is TRBJ2-2; TRBD2 matches at 10 bases. TRBV5-3 falls under the ORF class, with uncertain function. V dropped 0 bases and J dropped 3; count of bases not matched to a gene: 5. The CDR3 is 17 residues long. The CDR3 region is CARSLVASGSDTGELFF. CDR3 nucleotide sequence: TGTGCCAGAAGCTTGGTCGCTAGCGGGAGCGACACCGGGGAGCTGTTTTTT.